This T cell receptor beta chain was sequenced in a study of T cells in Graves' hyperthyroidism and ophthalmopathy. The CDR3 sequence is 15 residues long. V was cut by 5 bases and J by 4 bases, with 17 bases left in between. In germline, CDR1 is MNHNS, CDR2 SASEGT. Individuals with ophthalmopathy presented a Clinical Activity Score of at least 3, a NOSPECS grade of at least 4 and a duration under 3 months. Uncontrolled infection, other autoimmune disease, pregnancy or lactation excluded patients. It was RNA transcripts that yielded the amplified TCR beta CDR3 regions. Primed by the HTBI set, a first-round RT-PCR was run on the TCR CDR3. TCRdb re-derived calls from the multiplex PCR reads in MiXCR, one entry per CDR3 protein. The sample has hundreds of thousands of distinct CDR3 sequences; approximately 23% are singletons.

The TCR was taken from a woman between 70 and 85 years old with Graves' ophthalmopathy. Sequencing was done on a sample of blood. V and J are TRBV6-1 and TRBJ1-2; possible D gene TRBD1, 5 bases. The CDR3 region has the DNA TGTGCCAGCAGTAGGACATCCCTGACTAGCTATGGCTACACCTTC. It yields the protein CASSRTSLTSYGYTF.